This TCR beta chain was sequenced for a study of beta chain features in type 1 diabetes. Study outcomes and limitations: People with Type 1 diabetes carried modestly yet significantly shorter TCRB CDR3s in all four CD4+ subsets.

Remarks on this clone: Its antigen is unknown.

The V end lost 0 bases, the J end lost 0 bases, and 5 bases lay between the germline ends. CDR1 is KGHSH, CDR2 LQKENI, per germline. The CDR3 contains 15 residues. It was via CD45RO/CCR7/CD25/CD127/CD95/CD27 that CD4+ naive, central memory, regulatory and stem cell-like memory cells were sorted. Isolated RNA was reverse transcribed in full, so expressed TCRB transcripts were sequenced. Naive, central memory and regulatory T cell samples averaged around 3.9 million immunoSEQ reads each. Libraries were prepared by immunoSEQ multiplex PCR; TCRdb keeps only in-frame clonotypes and omits some of them. Of 600,000 or so clones listed, roughly an eighth are singletons.

Material for sequencing was naive CD4+ T cells from blood. The TCR was taken from a man aged 18 to 30 with type 1 diabetes. The chain joins TRBV18 to TRBJ2-2; D gene ambiguous. The CDR3 here is CASSPPWSNTGELFF. In nucleotides, the CDR3 is TGTGCCAGCTCACCACCGTGGTCGAACACCGGGGAGCTGTTTTTT.